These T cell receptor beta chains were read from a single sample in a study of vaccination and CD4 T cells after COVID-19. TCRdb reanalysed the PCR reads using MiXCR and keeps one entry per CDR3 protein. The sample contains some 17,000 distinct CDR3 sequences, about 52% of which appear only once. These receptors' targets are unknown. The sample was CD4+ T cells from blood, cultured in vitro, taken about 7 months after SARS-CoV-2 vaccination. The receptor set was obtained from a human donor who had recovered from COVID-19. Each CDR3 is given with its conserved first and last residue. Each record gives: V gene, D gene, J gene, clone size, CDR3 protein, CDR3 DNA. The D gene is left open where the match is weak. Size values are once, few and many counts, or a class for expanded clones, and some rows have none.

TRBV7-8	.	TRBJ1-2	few	CASSFGGGGYTF	TGTGCCAGCAGCTTTGGGGGGGGTGGCTACACCTTC
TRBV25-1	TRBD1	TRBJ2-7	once	CASSVRQGWGPSYEQYF	TGTGCCAGCAGTGTACGACAGGGTTGGGGCCCTTCCTACGAGCAGTACTTC
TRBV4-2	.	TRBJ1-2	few	CASSQLGWGGNYGYTF	TGTGCCAGCAGCCAGTTAGGTTGGGGGGGGAACTATGGCTACACCTTC
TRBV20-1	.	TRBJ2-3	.	CSAKPDSPSTDTQYF	TGCAGTGCTAAACCGGACAGCCCTAGCACAGATACGCAGTATTTT
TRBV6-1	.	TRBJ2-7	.	CASRGGALTYEQYF	TGTGCCAGCCGCGGCGGGGCTCTAACCTACGAGCAGTACTTC
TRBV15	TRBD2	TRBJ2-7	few	CATSRDVIGRTGSYEQYF	TGTGCCACCAGCAGAGATGTCATCGGGAGGACCGGGTCCTACGAGCAGTACTTC
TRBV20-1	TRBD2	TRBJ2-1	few	CSARGGSGSDEQFF	TGCAGTGCTAGAGGGGGTAGCGGGAGCGATGAGCAGTTCTTC
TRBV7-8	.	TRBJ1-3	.	CASSLAARGGGNTIYF	TGTGCCAGCAGCTTAGCGGCCAGGGGTGGTGGAAACACCATATATTTT
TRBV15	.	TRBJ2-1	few	CATSRESAGWSYNEQFF	TGTGCCACCAGCAGAGAATCAGCAGGGTGGTCCTACAATGAGCAGTTCTTC
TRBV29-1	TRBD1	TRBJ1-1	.	CSAAQGAFAEAFF	TGCAGCGCGGCGCAGGGGGCGTTCGCTGAAGCTTTCTTT
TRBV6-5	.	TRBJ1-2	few	CASSSGYGYTF	TGTGCCAGCAGTTCCGGCTATGGCTACACCTTC
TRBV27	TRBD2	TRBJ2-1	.	CASSGQTSGSLNEQFF	TGTGCCAGCAGTGGGCAGACTAGCGGGAGTTTGAATGAGCAGTTCTTC
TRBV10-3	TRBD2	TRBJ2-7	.	CAISETGLAGAEQYF	TGTGCCATCAGTGAGACCGGACTAGCGGGAGCAGAGCAGTACTTC
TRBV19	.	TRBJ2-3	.	CASSIWTGDTQYF	TGTGCCAGTAGTATTTGGACTGGGGATACGCAGTATTTT
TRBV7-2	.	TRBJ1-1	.	CASSFLGRGSTEAFF	TGTGCCAGCAGCTTCCTCGGCAGGGGCTCCACTGAAGCTTTCTTT
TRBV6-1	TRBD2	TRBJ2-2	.	CASIPGLAGGRTGELFF	TGTGCCAGCATCCCAGGACTAGCGGGGGGGCGCACCGGGGAGCTGTTTTTT
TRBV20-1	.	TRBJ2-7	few	CSATTGLAYEQYF	TGCAGTGCTACCACCGGACTGGCCTACGAGCAGTACTTC
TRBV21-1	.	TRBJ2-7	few	CASSTKWTGPGEQYF	TGTGCCAGCAGCACCAAGTGGACAGGTCCAGGGGAGCAGTACTTC
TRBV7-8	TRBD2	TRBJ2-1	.	CASSLAEPGLGYEQFF	TGTGCCAGCAGCTTAGCAGAGCCGGGACTAGGGTATGAGCAGTTCTTC
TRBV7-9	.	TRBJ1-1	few	CASSLSRTEAFF	TGTGCCAGCAGCTTATCCCGGACTGAAGCTTTCTTT
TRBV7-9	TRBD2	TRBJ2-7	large	CASSPLADHSYEQYF	TGTGCCAGCAGCCCTCTAGCGGACCACTCCTACGAGCAGTACTTC
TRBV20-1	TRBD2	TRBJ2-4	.	CSAGLAHIQYF	TGCAGTGCTGGACTAGCGCACATTCAGTACTTC
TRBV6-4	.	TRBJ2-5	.	CAIAGHQQETQYF	TGTGCCATCGCGGGACACCAACAAGAGACCCAGTACTTC
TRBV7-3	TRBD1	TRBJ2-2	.	CASSVTGDTGELFF	TGTGCCAGCAGTGTGACAGGGGACACCGGGGAGCTGTTTTTT
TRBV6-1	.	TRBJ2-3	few	CASSVSRAGTQYF	TGTGCCAGCAGTGTTTCAAGGGCGGGTACGCAGTATTTT
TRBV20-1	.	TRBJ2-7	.	CSARDQGLTYEQYF	TGCAGTGCTAGAGATCAGGGTTTGACCTACGAGCAGTACTTC
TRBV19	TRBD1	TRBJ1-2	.	CAIRDRGYGYTF	TGTGCCATCCGGGACAGGGGTTATGGCTACACCTTC
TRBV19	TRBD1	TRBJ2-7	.	CASSTPDRGAPYEQYF	TGTGCCAGTAGTACCCCGGACAGGGGGGCCCCCTACGAGCAGTACTTC
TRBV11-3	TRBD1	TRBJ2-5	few	CASSRSGTVGETQYF	TGTGCCAGCAGCCGTTCCGGGACAGTCGGAGAGACCCAGTACTTC
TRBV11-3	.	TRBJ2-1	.	CASSPLGTTSYNEQFF	TGTGCCAGCAGCCCCCTAGGGACAACTTCATACAATGAGCAGTTCTTC
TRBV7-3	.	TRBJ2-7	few	CASSLTGEYEQYF	TGTGCCAGCAGCTTAACAGGGGAGTACGAGCAGTACTTC
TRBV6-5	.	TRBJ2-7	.	CASSYSTRAYEQYF	TGTGCCAGCAGTTACTCGACCAGGGCCTACGAGCAGTACTTC
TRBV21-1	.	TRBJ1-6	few	CASSKVGTGDSPLHF	TGTGCCAGCAGCAAAGTAGGGACAGGGGACTCACCCCTCCACTTT
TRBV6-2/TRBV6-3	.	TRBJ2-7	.	CASSYSLLVGIYEQYF	TGTGCCAGCAGTTACTCGCTCCTAGTGGGTATCTACGAGCAGTACTTC
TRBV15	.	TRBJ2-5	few	CATSRVMAGETQYF	TGTGCCACCAGCAGAGTGATGGCTGGAGAGACCCAGTACTTC
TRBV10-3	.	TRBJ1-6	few	CAISARQTGSYNSPLHF	TGTGCCATCAGTGCCCGACAGACGGGCTCCTATAATTCACCCCTCCACTTT
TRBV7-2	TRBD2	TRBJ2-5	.	CASSLEVTSGSLTQYF	TGTGCCAGCAGCTTAGAAGTAACTAGCGGGAGTTTGACCCAGTACTTC
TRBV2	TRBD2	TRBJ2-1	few	CASSKLANSYNEQFF	TGTGCCAGCAGTAAACTAGCGAACTCCTACAATGAGCAGTTCTTC
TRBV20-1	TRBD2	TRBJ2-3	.	CSALVSGGPDTQYF	TGCAGTGCGTTGGTGAGCGGGGGACCAGATACGCAGTATTTT
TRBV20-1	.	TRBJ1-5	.	CSATHAGVKGNQPQHF	TGCAGTGCTACCCATGCCGGGGTTAAGGGCAATCAGCCCCAGCATTTT
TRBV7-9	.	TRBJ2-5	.	CASSLEGQGQETQYF	TGTGCCAGCAGCTTGGAGGGCCAGGGCCAAGAGACCCAGTACTTC
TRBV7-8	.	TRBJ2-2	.	CASRPRVRVGKGELFF	TGTGCCAGCAGACCCCGTGTCAGGGTAGGAAAAGGGGAGCTGTTTTTT
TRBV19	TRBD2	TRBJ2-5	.	CASNQGLASGETQYF	TGTGCCAGTAACCAAGGACTAGCTAGCGGGGAGACCCAGTACTTC
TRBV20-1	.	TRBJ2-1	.	CSARRFIEQFF	TGCAGTGCTAGGAGGTTTATTGAGCAGTTCTTC
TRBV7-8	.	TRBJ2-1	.	CASSQEAYVNEQFF	TGTGCCAGCAGCCAAGAGGCTTACGTCAATGAGCAGTTCTTC
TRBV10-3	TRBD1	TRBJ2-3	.	CASRQGATTLSTDTQYF	TGTGCCAGTAGACAGGGGGCGACAACCCTCAGCACAGATACGCAGTATTTT
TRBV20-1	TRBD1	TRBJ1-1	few	CSASQGDTEAFF	TGCAGTGCGTCGCAGGGGGACACTGAAGCTTTCTTT
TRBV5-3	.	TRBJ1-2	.	CARSLDAGSGYTF	TGTGCCAGAAGCTTGGATGCCGGAAGCGGCTACACCTTC
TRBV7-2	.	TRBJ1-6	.	CASSSLYNSPLHF	TGTGCCAGCAGCTCTCTTTATAATTCACCCCTCCACTTT
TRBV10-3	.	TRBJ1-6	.	CATNTAGDSPLHF	TGTGCCACCAACACCGCGGGGGATTCACCCCTCCACTTT
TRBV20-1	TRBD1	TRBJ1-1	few	CSASTGGETEAFF	TGCAGTGCTAGCACAGGGGGTGAAACTGAAGCTTTCTTT
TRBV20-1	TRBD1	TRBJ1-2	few	CSASGQGAGGYTF	TGCAGTGCTAGTGGGCAGGGGGCGGGTGGCTACACCTTC
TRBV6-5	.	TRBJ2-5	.	CASSYSGETQYF	TGTGCCAGCAGTTACAGTGGTGAGACCCAGTACTTC
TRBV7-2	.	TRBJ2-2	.	CASSAPREGGELFF	TGTGCCAGCAGCGCTCCTAGAGAGGGCGGGGAGCTGTTTTTT
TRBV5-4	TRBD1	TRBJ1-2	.	CASSLGTGDNGYTF	TGTGCCAGCAGCTTGGGGACAGGGGATAATGGCTACACCTTC
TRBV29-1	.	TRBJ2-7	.	CSVPGPWDEQYF	TGCAGCGTACCCGGGCCCTGGGACGAGCAGTACTTC
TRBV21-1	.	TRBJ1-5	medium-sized	CASSKYRAPQHF	TGTGCCAGCAGCAAATACCGGGCACCCCAGCATTTT
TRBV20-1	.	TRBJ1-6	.	CSARDPGSTALNSPLHF	TGCAGTGCTAGAGACCCCGGATCGACAGCCTTGAATTCACCCCTCCACTTT